The entry below describes one T cell receptor (beta chain). Its specific antigen is unknown. No much larger clone exists at a distance of one base, and base qualities are not known. The data derive from a study of blood T cell repertoires in COVID-19 (dated by TCRdb to 2018 to 2020). Context from the whole study: Samples covering the acute and convalescent phases of COVID-19 were provided by collaborators in the United States, Italy and Spain. The samples were drawn from two sources: the first 160 participants of the ongoing ImmuneRACE study, and 1,254 subjects contributed by 6 global collaborators. The material from the prospective study consisted of cDNA or gDNA derived from T cells, B-cell-depleted T cells, or PBMCs. Sample metadata almost always included a de-identified subject ID, COVID-19 status, age in years and sex. The dataset comprised deeply sampled blood TCRbeta repertoires from subjects exposed to, actively infected with, or recovered from COVID-19. Where available, HLA class I and class II types were obtained from metadata supplied by the sample provider rather than from assay-based typing. A freely available public database, intended as a resource for researchers studying the immune response to SARS-CoV-2, is where the repertoires were released. Overall study results and their limits: How much clinical and demographic metadata was included differed by source and by participant, and the metadata was provided uncurated.

V lost 9 bases and J lost 5 bases, and the count of bases not matched to a germline gene is 7. The cysteine opens and the phenylalanine closes a CDR3 of 13 amino acids. The kept DNA is CDR3 alone, 39 bases in frame from the first base. TCRbeta CDR3 regions were amplified from genomic DNA using the immunoSEQ Assay, a bias-controlled multiplex PCR. In the source study's methods: Nucleated cell counts per sample were estimated from amplification of reference gene primers within the assay. To quantify the absolute abundance of each unique TCRbeta CDR3 rearrangement, sequence reads were collapsed and filtered. Productive Simpson clonality was computed per sample as the square root of Simpson's diversity index over productive rearrangements. This is the immuneACCESS table as TCRdb keeps it, with only in-frame sequences that have V and J called. A part of the clones is gone; compared with another copy, unresolved V genes explain less than half, and the rest is unexplained. V, J and clone size are taken as reported in that table, and D and trimming were inferred from the DNA itself. This sample lists tens of thousands of clones; roughly 90% were detected once. About 2% of the sample is held by the ten biggest clonotypes.

Each collaborating institution followed its own protocols to collect whole blood in K2EDTA tubes. For TCRbeta analysis, collaborators shipped samples in one of three forms: frozen whole blood, isolated PBMCs, or DNA extracted from either of those sample types. The sequencing input was peripheral blood. The chain was built from TRBV12-3 or TRBV12-4 and TRBJ1-5, with 7 bases aligning to TRBD1. This sequence originates from a man aged 45 to 65 with acute or convalescent COVID-19. In nucleotide form, the sequence is TGTGCCAGTAAGGACAGGTATGATCAGCCCCAGCATTTT. Protein translation: CASKDRYDQPQHF.